Shown below are 27 T cell receptor beta chains from a single sample sequenced in a study of T cell repertoires in cytomegalovirus infection. MiXCR, applied by TCRdb to the reads, yields one record per CDR3 protein. The data hold roughly 250,000 distinct CDR3 sequences, with 12% observed a single time. The sequenced sample consisted of PBMCs. The receptors were sampled from a human donor in good health (CMV status not recorded). Some clones in this sample may be carry-over from other donors' samples.

Many counts were recorded for this clonotype. The chain has TRBV28 and TRBJ2-1, with TRBD2 as a possible D gene (5 bases). Trimming shortened V by 1 base and J by 0 bases, and 13 bases separated the two germline ends. Germline V lookup: CDR1 MDHEN, CDR2 SYDVKM. The CDR3 length is 17 residues. The CDR3 sequence is CASSLSGSLSSYNEQFF. CDR3 coding DNA: TGTGCCAGCAGTTTATCGGGAAGTCTCTCCTCCTACAATGAGCAGTTCTTC. The variable domain in full, with the rest retrieved from reference TRBV28 and TRBJ2-1, is DVKVTQSSRYLVKRTGEKVFLECVQDMDHENMFWYRQDPGLGLRLIYFSYDVKMKEKGDIPEGYSVSREKKERFSLILESASTNQTSMYLCASSLSGSLSSYNEQFFGPGTRLTVL.

Ten or more counts support this clonotype. The chain's CDR3 is CASSFSVNLVIPYEQYF. The DNA for the CDR3 is TGTGCCAGCAGTTTTTCTGTCAATCTCGTTATACCCTACGAGCAGTACTTC. The J gene is TRBJ2-7, the V gene TRBV28; D gene unclear. The CDR3 spans 17 residues. The V gene's germline CDR1 is MDHEN and CDR2 SYDVKM. V was trimmed by 3 bases and J by 2 bases, leaving 20 bases between them.

In this sample, this clonotype turned up many times. The chain has TRBV7-2 and TRBJ1-6; D is uncertain. The CDR3 loop spans 16 amino acids. Trimming removed 6 bases at V and 6 bases at J, with 18 bases between. Germline V gene sequence: CDR1 SGHTA, CDR2 FQGNSA. The CDR3 DNA reads TGTGCCAGCAGGGTGACACCCGAGGCCTTTAATTCACCCCTCCACTTT. Its translation is CASRVTPEAFNSPLHF.

This clonotype was recorded many times. V and J are TRBV6-1 and TRBJ2-7, with D tentatively TRBD2 (6 bases). CDR1 MNHNS and CDR2 SASEGT come from the germline V gene. Trimming took 0 bases from V and 2 from J, leaving 14 bases between them. The CDR3 loop spans 16 amino acids. The CDR3 loop is CASSEAHSGYAYEQYF. Here the CDR3 DNA reads TGTGCCAGCAGTGAAGCGCATAGCGGTTACGCCTACGAGCAGTACTTC.

This clonotype was observed at least ten times. The chain links TRBV12-3 or TRBV12-4 to TRBJ2-5; 9 nucleotides line up with TRBD2. The CDR3 length is 15 residues. Germline trimming cut 3 bases from V and 4 bases from J; bases unmatched to any gene: 6. This CDR3 is CASSLAGGLGETQYF. The DNA of the CDR3 is TGTGCCAGCAGTTTGGCGGGAGGGCTCGGAGAGACCCAGTACTTC.

This clonotype was seen many times. The chain joins TRBV6-2 or TRBV6-3 to TRBJ2-7; possibly TRBD1 for D (5 bases). Germline CDR1 MNHEY, CDR2 SVGEGT. This CDR3 region has 13 residues. V was shortened by 7 bases and J by 2 bases, with 12 bases between the two germline ends. The CDR3 region has the DNA TGTGCCAGCAAGACAGCTCTTACCTACGAGCAGTACTTC. It codes for CASKTALTYEQYF.

There are many counts of this clonotype. The chain uses TRBV7-2 and TRBJ2-1; tentative D call: TRBD2 (5 bases). Germline V gene lookup returns CDR1 SGHTA and CDR2 FQGNSA. The CDR3 length is 15 residues. Trimming removed 3 bases from V and 2 bases from J, with 11 bases in between. The CDR3 here is CASSLLAAPYNEQFF. The CDR3, as DNA: TGTGCCAGCAGCTTGCTAGCCGCTCCCTACAATGAGCAGTTCTTC. The variable domain in full, with the rest retrieved from reference TRBV7-2 and TRBJ2-1, is GAGVSQSPSNKVTEKGKDVELRCDPISGHTALYWYRQSLGQGLEFLIYFQGNSAPDKSGLPSDRFSAERTGGSVSTLTIQRTQQEDSAVYLCASSLLAAPYNEQFFGPGTRLTVL.

In this sample, this clonotype turned up a few times. CDR3 loop: CASSPPGDGRGRLFF. CDR3 DNA: TGTGCCAGCTCACCACCAGGAGACGGTCGAGGAAGACTGTTTTTT. V gene TRBV18 combines with J gene TRBJ1-4; D remains ambiguous. Deletions cut 0 bases from V and 13 bases from J, with 18 bases between. There are 15 residues in the CDR3. CDR1 KGHSH and CDR2 LQKENI come from the germline V gene.

The chain is built from TRBV5-6 and TRBJ2-3; TRBD1 aligns across 9 bases. With V trimmed by 1 base and J by 2 bases, 5 bases remained unmatched. Germline loops: CDR1 SGHDT, CDR2 YYEEEE. The CDR3 is made up of 16 amino acids. CDR3 DNA: TGTGCCAGCAGCTTGATCCGGGACAGGGACACAGATACGCAGTATTTT. Protein sequence: CASSLIRDRDTDTQYF.

This clonotype was counted ten times or more. The chain recombines TRBV7-8 with TRBJ1-1, with a possible D match to TRBD1 (6 bases). CDR3 length: 13 amino acids. The V gene lost 5 bases and the J gene lost 3 bases, with 10 bases spanning the gap. Looked up from germline, CDR1 is SGHVS and CDR2 is FQNEAQ. For the CDR3, the DNA is TGTGCCAGCAGCCCCACAGGGCACACTGAAGCTTTCTTT. It codes for CASSPTGHTEAFF.

This clonotype was seen more than once but under ten times. V usage is TRBV20-1 and J usage is TRBJ1-2; 10 nucleotides align to TRBD1. Germline CDR1 DFQATT, CDR2 SNEGSKA (reference sequence). The length of the CDR3 is 12 residues. The J segment lost 7 bases and the V segment lost 5 bases, leaving 4 bases of the junction unmatched. CDR3 nucleotide sequence: TGCAGTGCTCGGACAGGGGGACGTGGCTACACCTTC. This gives the protein CSARTGGRGYTF.

The chain joins TRBV5-5 to TRBJ2-3; 12 bases are a match to TRBD2. The V gene end was trimmed by 4 bases and the J gene end by 4 bases; junction bases not matched to a gene: 10. The germline V gene encodes CDR1 SGHKS and CDR2 YYEKEE (reference sequence). The CDR3 covers 17 residues. CDR3 region: CASSRQPSGRAPDTQYF. CDR3 coding DNA: TGTGCCAGCAGCAGGCAGCCTAGCGGGAGGGCCCCAGATACGCAGTATTTT.

This clonotype occurred many times. The genes are TRBV6-2 or TRBV6-3 and TRBJ2-1; D remains ambiguous. V gave up 0 bases and J gave up 10 bases, with 7 bases separating them. In germline, CDR1 is MNHEY, CDR2 SVGEGT. The CDR3 spans 12 residues. CDR3 region: CASSYSPWEQFF. CDR3 in DNA: TGTGCCAGCAGTTACTCCCCGTGGGAGCAGTTCTTC.

This clonotype has more than one count but fewer than ten. The chain joins TRBV7-2 to TRBJ1-6; D remains ambiguous. The V end lost 5 bases, the J end lost 7 bases, and 6 bases lay between the germline ends. This CDR3 region has 12 residues. Germline loops: CDR1 SGHTA, CDR2 FQGNSA. The CDR3 sequence is CASSPQNSPLHF. The CDR3 DNA sequence: TGTGCCAGCAGCCCACAGAATTCACCCCTCCACTTT.

There are many counts of this clonotype. The rearrangement uses TRBV7-2 and TRBJ1-2, with TRBD1 matching 7 bases. The V segment lost 4 bases and the J segment 2 bases; nucleotides outside the gene matches: 7. Germline CDR1 SGHTA, CDR2 FQGNSA. The CDR3 is 15 residues long. CDR3 nucleotide sequence: TGTGCCAGCAGCTGGAAAGGGGACAGCAACTATGGCTACACCTTC. It translates to CASSWKGDSNYGYTF.

There are many counts of this clonotype. The junction does not match germline at one end; this may be a read error. V and J are TRBV28 and TRBJ1-2, with D maybe TRBD1 (6 bases). From germline, CDR1 is MDHEN and CDR2 SYDVKM. CDR3 length: 11 residues. The CDR3 DNA is TGTGCCAGCACTTCGAGGGGGGGCTATACCTTC. Amino acids: CASTSRGGYTF.

The chain combines TRBV11-3 with TRBJ2-5, with D perhaps given as TRBD1 or TRBD2 (5 bases each). This CDR3 region has 14 residues. Germline CDR1 is SGHNT and CDR2 is YENEEA. The ends were cut back, 3 bases at V and 5 bases at J, with 13 bases in the middle. The CDR3 sequence is CASSLDTGRETQYF. CDR3 bases: TGTGCCAGCAGCTTGGATACGGGACGGGAGACCCAGTACTTC.

At least ten counts were recorded for this clonotype. This rearrangement joins TRBV6-1 to TRBJ2-1; possible D gene TRBD2, 6 bases. With 6 bases removed from V and 3 bases from J, the gap between germline ends came to 12 bases. The germline V gene has CDR1 MNHNS and CDR2 SASEGT. This CDR3 contains 14 residues. Written as DNA, the CDR3 is TGTGCCAGCAGGGCGGGGTGGGTCTACAATGAGCAGTTCTTC. This codes for CASRAGWVYNEQFF.

The table lists this clonotype with many counts. The chain joins TRBV4-1 to TRBJ1-5; 8 bases are shared with TRBD1. After removal of 4 bases from V and 3 bases from J, the junction contained 5 bases not matched to a gene. Germline values: CDR1 MGHRA, CDR2 YSYEKL. This CDR3 has 15 residues. The CDR3 reads CASSPTGDPNQPQHF. Here the CDR3 DNA reads TGCGCCAGCAGCCCGACAGGGGACCCCAATCAGCCCCAGCATTTT.

The rearrangement links TRBV13 to TRBJ1-1; 8 bases fit TRBD1. V was clipped by 3 bases and J by 3 bases; unmatched bases: 9. This CDR3 has 16 residues. Germline CDR1 PRHDT, CDR2 FYEKMQ (reference sequence). CDR3 protein: CASSFIRTGTDTEAFF. The CDR3 DNA follows: TGTGCCAGCAGCTTTATCCGGACAGGGACGGACACTGAAGCTTTCTTT.

This clonotype occurred once. The chain joins TRBV14 to TRBJ2-1; D is unresolved. Trimming took off 0 bases at V and 9 bases at J, with 15 bases between the two ends. Germline V lookup: CDR1 SGHDN, CDR2 FVKESK. This CDR3 spans 15 amino acids. In DNA, the CDR3 is TGTGCCAGCAGCCAAGATAATCGCCGGGTCACTGAGCAGTTCTTC. It is translated as CASSQDNRRVTEQFF. Using reference TRBV14 and TRBJ2-1 for the parts outside the CDR3, the full variable domain is EAGVTQFPSHSVIEKGQTVTLRCDPISGHDNLYWYRRVMGKEIKFLLHFVKESKQDESGMPNNRFLAERTGGTYSTLKVQPAELEDSGVYFCASSQDNRRVTEQFFGPGTRLTVL.

CDR3 amino acids: CASRRGRENIQYF. The CDR3 DNA sequence: TGTGCCAGCAGAAGGGGGAGGGAGAACATTCAGTACTTC. V and J are TRBV6-5 and TRBJ2-4; D perhaps matches TRBD2 (7 bases). Germline V gene data show CDR1 as MNHEY and CDR2 as SVGAGI. V lost 6 bases to trimming and J lost 7 bases, with 13 bases between them. This CDR3 contains 13 residues.

The chain has TRBV4-3 and TRBJ2-1; TRBD1 might be the D (6 bases). V was cut by 0 bases and J by 4 bases, with 13 bases left in between. Germline CDR1 LGHNA, CDR2 YSLEER. The CDR3 has 16 amino acids. In nucleotides, the CDR3 is TGCGCCAGCAGCCAAGATGTGGACAGAATGTACAATGAGCAGTTCTTC. This translates into CASSQDVDRMYNEQFF.

V is TRBV6-4 and J is TRBJ2-1, with 8 nucleotides matching TRBD2. The J segment lost 8 bases and the V segment lost 2 bases, leaving 14 bases of the junction unmatched. The CDR3 loop spans 17 amino acids. Germline CDR1 and CDR2: MRHNA and SNTAGT. The CDR3 spells CASSDAPGLVARDEQFF. CDR3 coding DNA: TGTGCCAGCAGTGACGCACCGGGACTAGTAGCGAGAGATGAGCAGTTCTTC.

The V and J genes are TRBV2 and TRBJ2-5; TRBD1 or TRBD2 may be the D gene (6 bases each). V was clipped by 5 bases and J by 2 bases, with 15 bases between them. Germline V gene lookup returns CDR1 SNHLY and CDR2 FYNNEI. The CDR3 is made up of 15 amino acids. CDR3 protein: CASSKSTGGQETQYF. The CDR3 nucleotides are TGTGCCAGCAGTAAGTCGACAGGAGGGCAAGAGACCCAGTACTTC.

This clonotype was counted only a few times. V gene TRBV19 combines with J gene TRBJ1-2; 9 positions match TRBD1. Germline CDR1 and CDR2: LNHDA and SQIVND (reference sequence). With V trimmed by 5 bases and J by 6 bases, 7 bases remained unmatched. This CDR3 has 14 amino acids. In DNA form, the CDR3 reads TGTGCCAGTAGTGCGACAGGGGGGATGAATGGCTACACCTTC. Encoded protein: CASSATGGMNGYTF.

The chain uses TRBV29-1 and TRBJ2-6; no firm D call. The CDR3 loop spans 14 amino acids. Germline V gene lookup returns CDR1 SQVTM and CDR2 ANQGSEA. Between the trimmed V and J ends, which lost 4 bases and 0 bases, there was a span of 7 bases. Here the CDR3 reads CSVGANSGANVLTF. CDR3 coding DNA: TGCAGCGTTGGTGCTAACTCTGGGGCCAACGTCCTGACTTTC.